These 23 T cell receptor beta chains share one sample of origin, sequenced in a study of blood T cell repertoires in COVID-19. Some clones are missing from TCRdb's copy, which holds only in-frame ones; the method was immunoSEQ multiplex PCR. The top ten clones hold about 2.3% of a sample with around 400,000 clones, 80% to 90% of them seen once. Material: peripheral blood. All receptors derive from a woman between 55 and 75 years old with COVID-19, enrolled during active disease.

J is TRBJ2-1 and V is TRBV19; D unclear. Trimming took 3 bases from V and 9 from J, leaving 12 bases between them. Per the germline V gene, CDR1 is LNHDA and CDR2 is SQIVND (reference sequence). The CDR3 totals 13 residues. This CDR3 is CASSMAPSSEQFF. The CDR3 DNA follows: TGTGCCAGTAGTATGGCACCCTCCAGTGAGCAGTTCTTC.

This clone occurred a few times. The V gene is TRBV4-1, the J gene TRBJ2-5, with a weak D call TRBD2 (5 bases). With 0 bases removed from V and 5 bases from J, the gap between germline ends came to 16 bases. The CDR3 loop spans 16 amino acids. Germline CDR1 and CDR2: MGHRA and YSYEKL. This CDR3 reads CASSQDRGRPHETQYF. For the CDR3, the DNA is TGCGCCAGCAGCCAAGATAGAGGGAGACCCCACGAGACCCAGTACTTC.

This rearrangement joins TRBV5-1 to TRBJ2-3, with 8 positions matching TRBD1. The CDR3 loop spans 15 amino acids. Per germline, CDR1 SGHRS and CDR2 YFSETQ. V trimming: 4 bases; J trimming: 4 bases; junction bases outside the gene matches: 8. As DNA, the CDR3 is TGCGCCAGCAGCCATATTAGACAGGGGCCAGATACGCAGTATTTT. Protein product: CASSHIRQGPDTQYF.

The J gene is TRBJ2-2, the V gene TRBV3-1 (or the pseudogene TRBV3-2); D is possibly TRBD1 (5 bases). Per the germline V gene, CDR1 is LGHDT and CDR2 is YNNKEL (reference sequence). The V end was cut by 1 base, the J end by 1 base, with 10 bases between. CDR3 length: 16 amino acids. The CDR3 is CASSQVGAQNTGELFF. DNA of the CDR3: TGTGCCAGCAGCCAAGTTGGGGCCCAGAACACCGGGGAGCTGTTTTTT.

V gene TRBV19 combines with J gene TRBJ1-1; TRBD1 matches 7 bases. There are 15 residues in the CDR3. V shed 6 bases and J 8 bases; nucleotides not matched to a gene: 15. In germline, CDR1 is LNHDA, CDR2 SQIVND (reference sequence). Here the CDR3 reads CASRGGTAKIGEAFF. In DNA form, the CDR3 reads TGTGCCAGTAGGGGTGGGACAGCGAAGATCGGGGAAGCTTTCTTT.

The chain couples TRBV19 to TRBJ2-1, with 11 bases matching TRBD2. After removal of 3 bases from V and 9 bases from J, the junction contained 22 bases not matched to a gene. Germline loops: CDR1 LNHDA, CDR2 SQIVND (reference sequence). The CDR3 length is 20 residues. The CDR3 region has the DNA TGTGCCAGTAGTATTTCCCCAGGACTAGCGGGTGGTTCTGTGCGGCCTGAGCAGTTCTTC. Translating it yields CASSISPGLAGGSVRPEQFF. Variable domain in full (rest from reference TRBV19 and TRBJ2-1): DGGITQSPKYLFRKEGQNVTLSCEQNLNHDAMYWYRQDPGQGLRLIYYSQIVNDFQKGDIAEGYSVSREKKESFPLTVTSAQKNPTAFYLCASSISPGLAGGSVRPEQFFGPGTRLTVL.

This chain uses TRBV11-2 with TRBJ2-1, with TRBD2 identical over 7 bases. The germline gives CDR1 SGHAT, CDR2 FQNNGV. V was pared by 0 bases and J by 6 bases, with 5 bases of the junction left unmatched. The CDR3 covers 15 residues. The CDR3 loop reads CASSLDPSGVNEQFF. The CDR3 bases are TGTGCCAGCAGCTTAGATCCAAGCGGGGTCAATGAGCAGTTCTTC.

This chain joins TRBV19 and TRBJ1-1; 8 bases map to TRBD1. Trimming cost V 4 bases and J 10 bases; bases outside gene matches: 5. The CDR3 has 12 residues. Germline assignment: CDR1 LNHDA and CDR2 SQIVND (reference sequence). CDR3 nucleotide sequence: TGTGCCAGTAGTAGGACAGGGTTAGTAGCTTTCTTT. It is translated as CASSRTGLVAFF.

The chain is built from TRBV19 and TRBJ1-2, with no clear D. Deletions cut 4 bases from V and 10 bases from J, with 13 bases between. The CDR3 spans 12 residues. The V gene's germline CDR1 is LNHDA and CDR2 SQIVND (reference sequence). CDR3 amino acids: CASSNSGGSYTF. CDR3 sequence (DNA): TGTGCCAGTAGTAACTCTGGCGGTTCCTACACCTTC.

The chain couples TRBV6-1 to TRBJ1-2; D is uncertain. Trimming shortened V by 2 bases and J by 4 bases, and 11 bases separated the two germline ends. Germline V lookup: CDR1 MNHNS, CDR2 SASEGT. The CDR3 totals 14 residues. Here the CDR3 reads CASSELVGLYGYTF. CDR3 DNA: TGTGCCAGCAGTGAATTGGTGGGCCTCTATGGCTACACCTTC.

The V call is TRBV10-3, the J call TRBJ1-1, with D maybe TRBD1 (6 bases). This CDR3 has 14 amino acids. Germline V gene lookup returns CDR1 ENHRY and CDR2 SYGVKD. Trimming removed 4 bases from V and 1 base from J, with 10 bases in between. The chain's CDR3 is CAISAHRENTEAFF. The CDR3 DNA is TGTGCCATCAGTGCCCACAGGGAGAACACTGAAGCTTTCTTT.

This chain joins TRBV18 and TRBJ2-7; possibly TRBD1 for D (6 bases). The germline V gene encodes CDR1 KGHSH and CDR2 LQKENI. There are 15 residues in the CDR3. V was shortened by 0 bases and J by 6 bases, with 15 bases between the two germline ends. The DNA of the CDR3 is TGTGCCAGCTCACCACCGTCAGGGGCGGCTTCCGAGCAGTACTTC. Amino acid sequence: CASSPPSGAASEQYF.

The chain uses TRBV5-1 and TRBJ2-2; a possible D gene is TRBD1 (6 bases). The CDR3 loop spans 15 amino acids. Deletions cut 4 bases from V and 1 base from J, with 11 bases between. Germline loops: CDR1 SGHRS, CDR2 YFSETQ. As DNA, the CDR3 is TGCGCCAGCAGCAAGCTGGGACAGAACACCGGGGAGCTGTTTTTT. It specifies CASSKLGQNTGELFF.

V and J are TRBV21-1 and TRBJ2-4; no DNA check was done on the table's D call, TRBD2. TRBV21-1 is recorded as a pseudogene. This CDR3 has 17 residues. The CDR3 bases are TGTGCCAGCAGCATCTCAGCCCCTAGCGGGGCCAAAAACATTCAGTACTTC. Encoded protein: CASSISAPSGAKNIQYF.

Of note for this clone: One junction end disagrees with the germline gene, perhaps due to a read error. This chain connects TRBV7-7 to TRBJ2-1; a weak D match, TRBD2 (7 bases). CDR1 SSHAT and CDR2 FNYEAQ come from the germline V gene (reference sequence). The CDR3 sequence is 16 residues long. This CDR3 is CASSLTRGLERGEQFF. DNA for the CDR3: TGTGCTAGCAGCTTAACCCGGGGGCTGGAGCGGGGTGAGCAGTTCTTC.

The chain couples TRBV28 to TRBJ1-5; maybe TRBD1 (6 bases). Per the germline V gene, CDR1 is MDHEN and CDR2 is SYDVKM. The CDR3 loop spans 12 amino acids. The CDR3 DNA reads TGTGTCACAGGGCAGGCCAATCAGCCCCAGCATTTT. Translation: CVTGQANQPQHF.

This chain connects TRBV7-2 to TRBJ2-3, with 7 bases matching TRBD2. Germline-derived CDR1 and CDR2 are SGHTA and FQGNSA. The CDR3 spans 14 residues. J was trimmed by 3 bases and V by 4 bases; bases with no gene match: 4. The CDR3 bases are TGTGCCAGCAGCTCTAGCGGTTCGACAGATACGCAGTATTTT. Amino acid sequence: CASSSSGSTDTQYF.

The rearrangement links TRBV19 to TRBJ1-2; weak D call: TRBD1 (6 bases). The CDR3 covers 15 residues. Per germline, CDR1 LNHDA and CDR2 SQIVND (reference sequence). Trimming removed 5 bases from V and 2 bases from J, with 15 bases in between. CDR3 amino acids: CASSVGQNRNYGYTF. The CDR3 coding sequence is TGTGCCAGTAGTGTAGGACAGAACCGGAACTATGGCTACACCTTC.

The chain combines TRBV15 with TRBJ2-3; 10 nucleotides align to TRBD1. Germline V gene lookup returns CDR1 LNHNV and CDR2 YYDKDF (reference sequence). The CDR3 covers 16 residues. The J segment lost 3 bases and the V segment lost 1 base, leaving 4 bases of the junction unmatched. CDR3 nucleotide sequence: TGTGCCACCAGCAGAGGAATGGGACAGGGGACAGATACGCAGTATTTT. It is translated as CATSRGMGQGTDTQYF.

This clone has a handful of counts. V gene TRBV6-5 combines with J gene TRBJ1-2; 7 bases align to TRBD1. Trimming took 5 bases from V and 4 from J; bases not matched to a gene: 10. CDR1 and CDR2 (germline): MNHEY, SVGAGI. This CDR3 region has 15 residues. Here the CDR3 DNA reads TGTGCCAGCAGTCTCCGGGACAGTGACTTCTATGGCTACACCTTC. Translation gives CASSLRDSDFYGYTF.

This chain joins TRBV19 and TRBJ2-7; TRBD1 agrees at 9 bases. In germline, CDR1 is LNHDA, CDR2 SQIVND (reference sequence). Trimming removed 3 bases from V and 0 bases from J; junction bases left unmatched: 3. This CDR3 contains 15 residues. The CDR3, as DNA: TGTGCCAGTAGTATCCGGGACAGGGACTCCTACGAGCAGTACTTC. Its translation is CASSIRDRDSYEQYF.

The chain has TRBV29-1 and TRBJ1-1, with 7 bases lining up with TRBD1. V shed 2 bases, J shed 1 base, and the junction held 4 bases outside the gene matches. Germline CDR1 is SQVTM and CDR2 is ANQGSEA. CDR3 size: 14 residues. CDR3: CSVETGAANTEAFF. As DNA, the CDR3 is TGCAGCGTTGAAACAGGGGCGGCGAACACTGAAGCTTTCTTT.

V and J are TRBV5-6 and TRBJ2-7; 7 bases line up with TRBD1. The CDR3 consists of 12 residues. Germline-derived CDR1 and CDR2 are SGHDT and YYEEEE. V trimming: 5 bases; J trimming: 2 bases; junction bases outside the gene matches: 1. The chain's CDR3 is CASSGTAYEQYF. For the CDR3, the DNA is TGTGCCAGCAGTGGGACAGCCTACGAGCAGTACTTC.